This T cell receptor (beta chain) is drawn from a study of metastatic and nonmetastatic thyroid tumors. Study-wide context: The comparison covered peripheral blood and tumor or nodule tissue in malignant and benign thyroid patients. General observations from the study: Significantly higher TCR beta diversity was reportedly seen in malignant thyroid tumors than benign nodules, in blood and tumor.

The V end was cut by 1 base, the J end by 1 base, with 11 bases between. CDR1 and CDR2 from the germline V gene are SGHAT and FQNNGV. The CDR3 totals 16 residues. Original analysis: In papillary thyroid cancer, a distant-metastasis classifier was built using CDR3 differences across clinicopathological groups. TCRdb ran MiXCR on the PCR reads. TCRdb's processing, not the authors' own work, is the source of the V and J calls. Among more than 15,000 clones, under 35% were seen once, and the ten largest hold 6.1%. The entire patient cohort was treatment-naive prior to thyroid surgery. About this clone: Antigen unknown.

The sample taken for sequencing was blood. The sequence was obtained from a female donor with papillary thyroid cancer or a benign thyroid nodule (not recorded which). Some clones in this sample may be carry-over from other donors' samples. V is TRBV11-2 and J is TRBJ2-1; a weak D match, TRBD2 (5 bases). The chain's CDR3 is CASSLVRGASYNEQFF. For the CDR3, the DNA is TGTGCCAGCAGCTTAGTACGGGGAGCATCCTACAATGAGCAGTTCTTC.